The T cell receptor (beta chain) under discussion was sequenced for a study of cytomegalovirus exposure and HLA in healthy donors. The CDR3 length is 17 residues. V lost 3 bases to trimming and J lost 1 base, with 13 bases between them. The V gene's germline CDR1 is LNHDA and CDR2 SQIVND (reference sequence). Study results and limitations: Per published accounts, TCR beta sequences correctly predicted the HLA-A and HLA-B alleles of most subjects. What a later analysis showed was that several of the most significant clusters appeared linked to common viral pathogens. CMV serostatus was the only immune exposure information that was available.

With regard to this clone: The antigen is unknown.

At sampling all donors were nominally healthy, likely with unrecorded immune exposures. PCR was performed using 60 Vbeta and 13 Jbeta primers. This table comes from immunoSEQ multiplex PCR, and its TCRdb copy is limited to in-frame clones, with some not included. The data show about 180,000 clones, around 80% seen once. The V call is TRBV19, the J call TRBJ2-6, with D perhaps TRBD1 (6 bases). The sample comprised PBMCs. The source of this sequence is a girl aged 10 to 17 in good health and CMV-seropositive. The CDR3 here is CASSIRGSGSGANVLTF. In DNA form, the CDR3 reads TGTGCCAGTAGTATCAGGGGATCCGGGTCTGGGGCCAACGTCCTGACTTTC. Full variable domain (remainder filled in from reference TRBV19 and TRBJ2-6): DGGITQSPKYLFRKEGQNVTLSCEQNLNHDAMYWYRQDPGQGLRLIYYSQIVNDFQKGDIAEGYSVSREKKESFPLTVTSAQKNPTAFYLCASSIRGSGSGANVLTFGAGSRLTVL.